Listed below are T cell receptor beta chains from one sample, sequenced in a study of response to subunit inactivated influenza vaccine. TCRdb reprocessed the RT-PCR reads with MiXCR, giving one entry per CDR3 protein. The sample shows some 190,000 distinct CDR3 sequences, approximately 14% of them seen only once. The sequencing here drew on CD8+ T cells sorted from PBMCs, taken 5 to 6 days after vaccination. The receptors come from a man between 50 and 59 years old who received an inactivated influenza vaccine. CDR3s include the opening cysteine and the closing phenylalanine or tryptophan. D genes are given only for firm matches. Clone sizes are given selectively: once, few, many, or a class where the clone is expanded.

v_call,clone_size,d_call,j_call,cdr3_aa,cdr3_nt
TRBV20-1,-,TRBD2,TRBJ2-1,CSSSGLNYNEQFF,TGCAGTTCTAGCGGGCTGAACTACAATGAGCAGTTCTTC
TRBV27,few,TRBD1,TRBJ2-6,CASSSGGATGANVLTF,TGTGCCAGCAGTTCAGGGGGCGCGACTGGGGCCAACGTCCTGACTTTC
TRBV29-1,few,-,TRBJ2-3,CSVEDGARGWSTDTQYF,TGCAGCGTTGAAGATGGGGCCAGGGGCTGGAGCACAGATACGCAGTATTTT
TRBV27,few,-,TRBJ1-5,CASSLFALSGEQPQHF,TGTGCCAGCAGTTTATTCGCCCTTAGCGGAGAGCAGCCCCAGCATTTT
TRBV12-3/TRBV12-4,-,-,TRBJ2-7,CASSLALRANEQYF,TGTGCCAGCAGTTTAGCACTAAGGGCGAACGAGCAGTACTTC
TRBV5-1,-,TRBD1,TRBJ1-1,CASSWTGRDTEAFF,TGCGCCAGCAGCTGGACAGGGAGGGACACTGAAGCTTTCTTT
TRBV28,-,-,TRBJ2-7,CASSLPRAGPAGYEQYF,TGTGCCAGCAGTTTACCACGAGCCGGGCCGGCTGGCTACGAGCAGTACTTC
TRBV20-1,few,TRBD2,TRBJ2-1,CSAREVAGTSYNEQFF,TGCAGTGCTAGAGAGGTTGCTGGGACTAGCTACAATGAGCAGTTCTTC
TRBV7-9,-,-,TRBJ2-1,CASGPGDEQFF,TGTGCCAGCGGCCCCGGGGATGAGCAGTTCTTC
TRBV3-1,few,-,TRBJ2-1,CASSEHNEQFF,TGTGCCAGCAGCGAACACAATGAGCAGTTCTTC
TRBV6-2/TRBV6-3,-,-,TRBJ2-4,CASSSDSLIQYF,TGTGCCAGCAGCTCGGACAGCCTCATTCAGTACTTC
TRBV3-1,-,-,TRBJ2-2,CASSQVRATGELFF,TGTGCCAGCAGCCAAGTCAGGGCCACCGGGGAGCTGTTTTTT
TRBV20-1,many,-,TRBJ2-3,CSARDLRGRSTDTQYF,TGCAGTGCTAGAGACCTTCGGGGGAGAAGCACAGATACGCAGTATTTT
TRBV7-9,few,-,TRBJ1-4,CAIPGPSNEKLFF,TGTGCCATTCCAGGGCCATCTAATGAAAAACTGTTTTTT
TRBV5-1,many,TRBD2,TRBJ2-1,CASSLTSSGRSYYNEQFF,TGCGCCAGCAGCTTGACGTCTAGCGGGAGGTCCTATTACAATGAGCAGTTCTTC
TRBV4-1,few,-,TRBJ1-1,CASSQESGIMNTEAFF,TGCGCCAGCAGCCAAGAATCGGGCATCATGAACACTGAAGCTTTCTTT
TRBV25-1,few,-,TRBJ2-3,CASSEYGGGADTQYF,TGTGCCAGCAGTGAATATGGAGGGGGCGCCGATACGCAGTATTTT
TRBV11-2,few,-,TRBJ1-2,CASSLFSVASRYGYTF,TGTGCCAGCAGCTTATTTTCGGTGGCCTCCCGCTATGGCTACACCTTC